This is a list of T cell receptor beta chains from one sample in a study of spatial heterogeneity in lung cancer. TCRdb passed the 5' RACE reads through MiXCR, listing each CDR3 protein once. The table records 50,000 to 60,000 distinct CDR3 sequences, 6.5% to 7.5% of them present only once. The source was PBMCs, collected at follow-up. The receptors were gathered from a female donor with early-stage non-small cell lung cancer. Each CDR3 is given with its conserved first and last residue. The order of the fields is CDR3 protein, CDR3 DNA, clone size, D gene, J gene, V gene, CDR3 length. A D gene is named only where the DNA matches it firmly. Size tells how often a clone was seen (once, few, many) or the class of an expanded clone, and some rows leave it out.

CDR3 protein: CASSPSTGNQPQHF
CDR3 DNA: TGTGCCAGCAGCCCGTCGACAGGGAATCAGCCCCAGCATTTT
clone size: few
D gene: TRBD1
J gene: TRBJ1-5
V gene: TRBV11-2
CDR3 length: 14

CDR3 protein: CSVLRIDEQFF
CDR3 DNA: TGCAGCGTCCTCAGGATCGATGAGCAGTTCTTC
clone size: many
D gene: NA
J gene: TRBJ2-1
V gene: TRBV29-1
CDR3 length: 11

CDR3 protein: CASRYPGGWETEAFF
CDR3 DNA: TGTGCCAGCAGGTACCCAGGGGGATGGGAAACTGAAGCTTTCTTT
clone size: NA
D gene: TRBD1
J gene: TRBJ1-1
V gene: TRBV28
CDR3 length: 15

CDR3 protein: CASSPDSSNQPQHF
CDR3 DNA: TGTGCCAGCAGCCCTGACAGTAGCAATCAGCCCCAGCATTTT
clone size: many
D gene: NA
J gene: TRBJ1-5
V gene: TRBV7-2
CDR3 length: 14

CDR3 protein: CASSYSNRALGTQYF
CDR3 DNA: TGTGCCAGCAGTTACTCGAACCGGGCACTGGGGACCCAGTACTTC
clone size: NA
D gene: NA
J gene: TRBJ2-5
V gene: TRBV6-5
CDR3 length: 15

CDR3 protein: CASSLLGGPQHF
CDR3 DNA: TGTGCCAGCAGCCTCCTGGGGGGGCCCCAGCATTTT
clone size: NA
D gene: NA
J gene: TRBJ1-5
V gene: TRBV12-3/TRBV12-4
CDR3 length: 12

CDR3 protein: CATSDSSGTDTQYF
CDR3 DNA: TGTGCCACCAGTGATTCGTCGGGCACAGATACGCAGTATTTT
clone size: NA
D gene: NA
J gene: TRBJ2-3
V gene: TRBV24-1
CDR3 length: 14

CDR3 protein: CASSLVGGREASYNEQFF
CDR3 DNA: TGTGCCAGCAGCTTAGTGGGTGGCAGGGAAGCCTCCTACAATGAGCAGTTCTTC
clone size: many
D gene: NA
J gene: TRBJ2-1
V gene: TRBV7-9
CDR3 length: 18

CDR3 protein: CASSLGYNEQFF
CDR3 DNA: TGTGCCAGCAGCTTAGGATACAATGAGCAGTTCTTC
clone size: many
D gene: NA
J gene: TRBJ2-1
V gene: TRBV7-2
CDR3 length: 12

CDR3 protein: CASSELGHIADIQYF
CDR3 DNA: TGTGCCAGCAGCGAGTTGGGGCACATTGCGGACATTCAGTACTTC
clone size: NA
D gene: NA
J gene: TRBJ2-4
V gene: TRBV9
CDR3 length: 15

CDR3 protein: CASSLEMARGSPLHF
CDR3 DNA: TGTGCCAGCAGCTTAGAAATGGCCAGGGGATCACCCCTCCACTTT
clone size: many
D gene: NA
J gene: TRBJ1-6
V gene: TRBV7-2
CDR3 length: 15

CDR3 protein: CASSSQGANTEAFF
CDR3 DNA: TGTGCCAGCAGCTCACAGGGGGCGAACACTGAAGCTTTCTTT
clone size: many
D gene: TRBD1
J gene: TRBJ1-1
V gene: TRBV5-5
CDR3 length: 14

CDR3 protein: CASSTGQGLPEAFF
CDR3 DNA: TGCGCCAGCAGCACTGGACAGGGGTTGCCTGAAGCTTTCTTT
clone size: many
D gene: TRBD1
J gene: TRBJ1-1
V gene: TRBV5-1
CDR3 length: 14

CDR3 protein: CSARNYRNTEAFF
CDR3 DNA: TGCAGTGCTAGAAACTACAGAAACACTGAAGCTTTCTTT
clone size: few
D gene: NA
J gene: TRBJ1-1
V gene: TRBV20-1
CDR3 length: 13

CDR3 protein: CASSIEGPGGYEQYF
CDR3 DNA: TGCGCCAGCAGCATAGAAGGTCCAGGGGGCTACGAGCAGTACTTC
clone size: many
D gene: TRBD1
J gene: TRBJ2-7
V gene: TRBV4-1
CDR3 length: 15

CDR3 protein: CASSYSTSGGDYEQYF
CDR3 DNA: TGTGCCAGCAGTTACTCCACTAGCGGGGGGGACTACGAGCAGTACTTC
clone size: few
D gene: TRBD2
J gene: TRBJ2-7
V gene: TRBV6-2/TRBV6-3
CDR3 length: 16

CDR3 protein: CASSSSGREQYF
CDR3 DNA: TGTGCCAGCAGCTCGAGCGGTCGCGAGCAGTACTTC
clone size: many
D gene: NA
J gene: TRBJ2-7
V gene: TRBV5-5
CDR3 length: 12

CDR3 protein: CASSLRGGLNEQYF
CDR3 DNA: TGTGCCAGCAGCTTACGGGGGGGCCTAAACGAGCAGTACTTC
clone size: many
D gene: TRBD2
J gene: TRBJ2-7
V gene: TRBV7-8
CDR3 length: 14

CDR3 protein: CASSFRSGAGELFF
CDR3 DNA: TGTGCCAGCAGCTTCCGTAGCGGGGCTGGGGAGCTGTTTTTT
clone size: few
D gene: TRBD2
J gene: TRBJ2-2
V gene: TRBV7-3
CDR3 length: 14

CDR3 protein: CASSQTSGQLNYGYTF
CDR3 DNA: TGTGCCAGCTCACAAACGTCGGGACAGCTTAACTATGGCTACACCTTC
clone size: many
D gene: TRBD1
J gene: TRBJ1-2
V gene: TRBV18
CDR3 length: 16

CDR3 protein: CATSDTSGGRSDTQYF
CDR3 DNA: TGTGCCACCAGTGACACTAGCGGGGGGAGGTCAGATACGCAGTATTTT
clone size: many
D gene: TRBD2
J gene: TRBJ2-3
V gene: TRBV24-1
CDR3 length: 16

CDR3 protein: CSAAETSYGYTF
CDR3 DNA: TGCAGTGCCGCCGAAACTTCCTATGGCTACACCTTC
clone size: many
D gene: NA
J gene: TRBJ1-2
V gene: TRBV20-1
CDR3 length: 12